Below, 3 T cell receptor beta chains from the same sample are listed, as sequenced in a study of shared clonotypes between healthy human individuals. Data came from immunoSEQ multiplex PCR; TCRdb stores just in-frame clones and leaves some out. Among around 1.1 million clones listed, around 78% were seen once. Sequencing was carried out using memory CD4+ T cells from PBMCs. The subset denotes: CD45RA-negative fraction. The receptors were sampled from a man younger than 30 in good health. Some clones in this sample may be carry-over from other donors' samples.

This clone was detected only once. The chain links TRBV19 to TRBJ2-7; a possible D gene is TRBD1 (5 bases). The CDR3 is 13 residues long. Looked up from germline, CDR1 is LNHDA and CDR2 is SQIVND (reference sequence). Deletions cut 3 bases from V and 0 bases from J, with 6 bases between. The CDR3 DNA reads as TGTGCCAGTAGTATGCAGGGCTCCTACGAGCAGTACTTC. It specifies CASSMQGSYEQYF. Full variable domain (remainder filled in from reference TRBV19 and TRBJ2-7): DGGITQSPKYLFRKEGQNVTLSCEQNLNHDAMYWYRQDPGQGLRLIYYSQIVNDFQKGDIAEGYSVSREKKESFPLTVTSAQKNPTAFYLCASSMQGSYEQYFGPGTRLTVT.

Only a few counts were recorded for this clone. The chain employs TRBV28 and TRBJ1-1; 8 bases fit TRBD1. Trimming removed 4 bases from V and 5 bases from J; junction bases left unmatched: 9. CDR3 length equals 15 residues. From germline, CDR1 is MDHEN and CDR2 SYDVKM. The CDR3 nucleotides are TGTGCCAGCAGTTACCCTTACAGGGGGTCTACTGAAGCTTTCTTT. Protein: CASSYPYRGSTEAFF.

This sequence joins TRBV28 and TRBJ2-7; D possibly corresponds to TRBD1 (5 bases). There are 14 residues in the CDR3. V lost 4 bases to trimming and J lost 9 bases, with 19 bases between them. Germline values: CDR1 MDHEN, CDR2 SYDVKM. CDR3 amino acids: CASSSFRQGRGQYF. The CDR3 region has the DNA TGTGCCAGCAGTTCGTTTCGGCAGGGCCGAGGGCAGTACTTC. Together with reference TRBV28 and TRBJ2-7, the CDR3 gives the full variable domain: DVKVTQSSRYLVKRTGEKVFLECVQDMDHENMFWYRQDPGLGLRLIYFSYDVKMKEKGDIPEGYSVSREKKERFSLILESASTNQTSMYLCASSSFRQGRGQYFGPGTRLTVT.